Each of the 18 T cell receptor beta chains below was sequenced from the same sample in a study of post-analysis software for immune sequencing data. The study, taken as a whole, reports: In patients, 4 to 6 TRBV segments were more frequent than in controls, with TRBV5-6, TRBV5-1 and TRBV20-1 among them.

Researchers reported that TCR beta cDNA libraries carried unique molecular identifiers. In TCRdb, the PCR reads were re-called with MiXCR into one record per CDR3 protein. The sample shows 750,000 to 900,000 distinct CDR3 sequences, around 45% of them seen only once. The antigens for these receptors are not known. The source material was blood. These receptors originate from a girl between 10 and 17 years old with multiple sclerosis.

This clonotype was counted only a few times. This chain's CDR3 is CSARGVDREDTEAFF. The CDR3 DNA is TGCAGTGCTAGAGGGGTGGACAGGGAGGACACTGAAGCTTTCTTT. The chain is built from TRBV20-1 and TRBJ1-1, with 8 bases aligning to TRBD1. Germline V CDR1 and CDR2: DFQATT, SNEGSKA (reference sequence). The CDR3 length is 15 residues. V lost 1 base to trimming and J lost 3 bases; unmatched junction nucleotides: 7.

In its sample, this clonotype was seen a few times. V and J are TRBV4-1 and TRBJ1-1, with a weak D call TRBD1 (6 bases). Germline CDR1 is MGHRA and CDR2 is YSYEKL. The germline V and J ends were trimmed by 4 bases and 4 bases, with 16 bases remaining between them. The CDR3 runs 15 residues. This CDR3 is CASSLEGGLSTEAFF. The CDR3 region has the DNA TGCGCCAGCAGCCTGGAGGGGGGTCTGAGCACTGAAGCTTTCTTT.

The gene calls are TRBV6-1 and TRBJ2-5; no reliable D call. Germline V lookup: CDR1 MNHNS, CDR2 SASEGT. Trimming pared 9 bases from V and 0 bases from J, leaving 11 bases between. This CDR3 is 13 amino acids long. In nucleotides, the CDR3 is TGTGCCAGAAAGCAGGCGGACCAAGAGACCCAGTACTTC. It codes for CARKQADQETQYF.

The chain uses TRBV9 and TRBJ2-1; 10 bases align to TRBD1. This CDR3 is 15 amino acids long. Trimming at V came to 5 bases and at J to 9 bases, leaving 11 bases not matched to a gene. CDR1 SGDLS and CDR2 YYNGEE come from the germline V gene. Written as DNA, the CDR3 is TGTGCCAGCAGTAAAAGACAGGGGGCGGGTGGTGAGCAGTTCTTC. Protein product: CASSKRQGAGGEQFF.

This clonotype showed up just a few times. This chain connects TRBV4-2 to TRBJ2-3; TRBD1 agrees at 8 bases. Trimming took 3 bases from V and 0 from J; bases not matched to a gene: 11. This CDR3 is built from 18 residues. Germline lookup yields CDR1 LGHNA and CDR2 YNFKEQ. The chain's CDR3 is CASSHPRQGNTSTDTQYF. CDR3 in DNA: TGTGCCAGCAGCCACCCGAGACAGGGGAACACTAGCACAGATACGCAGTATTTT.

V usage is TRBV7-2 and J usage is TRBJ1-5, with 7 bases lining up with TRBD1. Per the germline V gene, CDR1 is SGHTA and CDR2 is FQGNSA. The V segment lost 2 bases and the J segment 5 bases; nucleotides outside the gene matches: 3. There are 14 residues in the CDR3. CDR3 sequence (DNA): TGTGCCAGCAGCTTACAGGGGGGGGATCAGCCCCAGCATTTT. This gives the protein CASSLQGGDQPQHF.

About this clonotype itself: This may be a read error, as it is one base from a much larger clone. The CDR3 sequence is CASSPRLVENNEQFF. CDR3 coding DNA: TGTGCCAGCAGCCCAAGACTAGTGGAAAACAATGAGCAGTTCTTC. The chain joins TRBV7-9 to TRBJ2-1; TRBD2 might be the D (6 bases). V lost 5 bases and J 5 bases, leaving 16 bases between the germline ends. Germline loops: CDR1 SEHNR, CDR2 FQNEAQ (reference sequence). The CDR3 is 15 amino acids.

This clonotype was counted a few times. This chain joins TRBV30 and TRBJ2-1; 8 bases agree with TRBD2. With 4 bases clipped from V and 12 bases from J, the junction kept 8 bases outside the gene matches. The CDR3 runs to 12 residues. Germline V gene lookup returns CDR1 GTSNPN and CDR2 SVGIG (reference sequence). The CDR3 DNA is TGTGCCTGGAACCGCGGGGGGCTGTCGCAGTTCTTC. Encoded protein: CAWNRGGLSQFF.

The chain couples TRBV7-3 to TRBJ2-1; 12 bases fit TRBD1. The germline V gene encodes CDR1 SGHTA and CDR2 FQGTGA. CDR3 size: 16 residues. J was trimmed by 9 bases and V by 0 bases; bases with no gene match: 6. The CDR3 region has the DNA TGTGCCAGCAGCTTAACGGGACAGGGGGCGAACCTTGAGCAGTTCTTC. It is translated as CASSLTGQGANLEQFF.

This clonotype was observed a few times. The chain links TRBV6-1 to TRBJ2-7, with 9 bases identical to TRBD2. After removal of 7 bases from V and 7 bases from J, the junction contained 17 bases not matched to a gene. Germline CDR1 and CDR2: MNHNS and SASEGT. The CDR3 sequence is 16 residues long. The CDR3 sequence: CASTRVGAGGYNEQYF. CDR3 in DNA: TGTGCCAGCACCCGTGTGGGGGCGGGGGGGTACAATGAGCAGTACTTC.

This clonotype was detected a few times. The V gene is TRBV29-1, the J gene TRBJ2-7, with TRBD2 identical over 12 bases. Looked up from germline, CDR1 is SQVTM and CDR2 is ANQGSEA. The CDR3 extends over 15 amino acids. Trimming removed 7 bases from V and 5 bases from J; junction bases left unmatched: 12. The CDR3, as DNA: TGCAGCGCCGCCTTTCTAGCGGGAGGGCCAGACGAGCAGTACTTC. Translated, it gives CSAAFLAGGPDEQYF.

This clonotype was detected only a few times. The chain recombines TRBV5-1 with TRBJ2-5; possibly TRBD1 for D (5 bases). From germline, CDR1 is SGHRS and CDR2 YFSETQ. This CDR3 has 15 amino acids. V lost 4 bases and J 2 bases, leaving 15 bases between the germline ends. CDR3 sequence: CASSPEGAPQETQYF. As DNA, the CDR3 is TGCGCCAGCAGCCCCGAAGGGGCTCCACAAGAGACCCAGTACTTC.

The rearrangement links TRBV6-1 to TRBJ1-1; D not resolved. Germline-derived CDR1 and CDR2 are MNHNS and SASEGT. There are 15 residues in the CDR3. V was shortened by 7 bases and J by 0 bases, with 15 bases between the two germline ends. The CDR3 protein is CASTEREHVNTEAFF. The CDR3 bases are TGTGCCAGCACCGAAAGGGAACATGTGAACACTGAAGCTTTCTTT.

The table lists this clonotype with a few counts. This chain links TRBV29-1 with TRBJ1-1; D remains unclear. From germline, CDR1 is SQVTM and CDR2 ANQGSEA. The CDR3 is 13 residues long. V lost 5 bases, J lost 4 bases, and 14 bases lay in between. CDR3 coding DNA: TGCAGCGTTTCTGGATCCGACACCACTGAAGCTTTCTTT. Its protein product is CSVSGSDTTEAFF. The full variable domain, with the rest looked up from reference TRBV29-1 and TRBJ1-1, is SAVISQKPSRDICQRGTSLTIQCQVDSQVTMMFWYRQQPGQSLTLIATANQGSEATYESGFVIDKFPISRPNLTFSTLTVSNMSPEDSSIYLCSVSGSDTTEAFFGQGTRLTVV.

V and J are TRBV28 and TRBJ2-5, with D tentatively TRBD1 (6 bases). The CDR3 has 15 residues. The V gene's germline CDR1 is MDHEN and CDR2 SYDVKM. V was clipped by 5 bases and J by 1 base, with 14 bases between them. This chain's CDR3 is CASSRPQGLQETQYF. For the CDR3, the DNA is TGTGCCAGCAGTAGACCACAGGGTCTCCAAGAGACCCAGTACTTC.

V gene TRBV29-1 combines with J gene TRBJ1-2, with D possibly TRBD1 on 5 matching bases. This CDR3 region has 13 residues. CDR1 SQVTM and CDR2 ANQGSEA come from the germline V gene. Between the trimmed V and J ends, which lost 7 bases and 5 bases, there was a span of 17 bases. DNA of the CDR3: TGCAGCGCTGGGGACGGGGCGTTGTATGGCTACACCTTC. This gives the protein CSAGDGALYGYTF.

This clonotype was seen a few times. The chain employs TRBV27 and TRBJ2-1; no clear D gene. V lost 1 base and J 4 bases, leaving 5 bases between the germline ends. Germline loops: CDR1 MNHEY, CDR2 SMNVEV (reference sequence). The CDR3 has 13 residues. For the CDR3, the DNA is TGTGCCAGCAGTTTATGGCCTTACAATGAGCAGTTCTTC. Translating it yields CASSLWPYNEQFF.

The rearrangement links TRBV2 to TRBJ2-3; D not resolved. The CDR3 is 10 amino acids. Trimming shortened V by 2 bases and J by 11 bases, and 5 bases separated the two germline ends. The V gene's germline CDR1 is SNHLY and CDR2 FYNNEI. CDR3 sequence reads: CASSEPGQYF. DNA of the CDR3: TGTGCCAGCAGTGAACCCGGGCAGTATTTT.